This passage covers 32 T cell receptor beta chains from one sample sequenced in a study of T cell responses to AZD1222 COVID-19 vaccine. Profiling relied on immunoSEQ multiplex PCR, and the TCRdb table lists in-frame clones only, not all of them. This table holds 150,000 to 200,000 clones, around 93% found once. The starting material was peripheral blood, obtained on day 0 of AZD1222 vaccination. Source of these receptors: an adult in good health.

This sequence joins TRBV4-2 and TRBJ1-1, with D uncertain. The germline V and J ends were trimmed by 0 bases and 7 bases, with 15 bases remaining between them. CDR3 length: 15 amino acids. CDR1 is LGHNA, CDR2 YNFKEQ, per germline. Written as DNA, the CDR3 is TGTGCCAGCAGCCAAGACGGGCAGGATCCGGGTGAAGCTTTCTTT. Amino acid sequence: CASSQDGQDPGEAFF.

The CDR3 loop reads CASSPDRGSNEQFF. DNA for the CDR3: TGTGCCAGCAGCCCGGATAGGGGGTCGAATGAGCAGTTCTTC. The rearrangement links TRBV7-3 to TRBJ2-1; possibly TRBD1 for D (6 bases). Germline loops: CDR1 SGHTA, CDR2 FQGTGA. The CDR3 extends over 14 amino acids. V lost 5 bases, J lost 7 bases, and 15 bases lay in between.

The chain combines TRBV19 with TRBJ2-1; 13 bases are a match to TRBD2. Germline V lookup: CDR1 LNHDA, CDR2 SQIVND (reference sequence). The length of the CDR3 is 15 residues. Trimming took 7 bases from V and 1 from J; bases not matched to a gene: 1. CDR3 sequence: CASKTSGGSYNEQFF. CDR3 nucleotide sequence: TGTGCCAGTAAGACTAGCGGGGGGTCCTACAATGAGCAGTTCTTC.

The chain uses TRBV2 and TRBJ1-5; a weak D match, TRBD1 (5 bases). Deletions cut 2 bases from V and 4 bases from J, with 15 bases between. The CDR3 covers 16 residues. Germline CDR1 is SNHLY and CDR2 is FYNNEI. CDR3 amino acids: CASSERRRGGNQPQHF. The CDR3 DNA is TGTGCCAGCAGTGAAAGGCGGAGGGGCGGGAATCAGCCCCAGCATTTT.

This chain joins TRBV27 and TRBJ1-3; unclear D gene. There are 16 residues in the CDR3. Germline V gene data show CDR1 as MNHEY and CDR2 as SMNVEV (reference sequence). The ends were cut back, 4 bases at V and 0 bases at J, with 13 bases in the middle. CDR3 loop: CASSSSPLSSGNTIYF. The CDR3 bases are TGTGCCAGCAGTTCCTCCCCGCTGAGCTCTGGAAACACCATATATTTT.

J is TRBJ1-6 and V is TRBV21-1; the table gives TRBD1 as D, unverified against the DNA. TRBV21-1 is a pseudogene. The CDR3 covers 10 residues. The CDR3 nucleotides are TGTGCCAGCAGCAAGCCCAGTCGCCACTTT. As protein: CASSKPSRHF.

V is TRBV7-2 and J is TRBJ1-1; D is uncertain. CDR3 length: 13 amino acids. V shed 0 bases and J shed 9 bases, with 11 bases lying between them. Germline values: CDR1 SGHTA, CDR2 FQGNSA. The CDR3 loop reads CASSLAVSQKAFF. The CDR3 DNA reads TGTGCCAGCAGCTTAGCAGTGAGCCAGAAAGCTTTCTTT.

The V and J genes are TRBV28 and TRBJ1-4; possible D gene TRBD1, 5 bases. Germline values: CDR1 MDHEN, CDR2 SYDVKM. Trimming removed 2 bases from V and 7 bases from J, with 14 bases in between. The CDR3 extends over 15 amino acids. Here the CDR3 reads CASSLPRGSGEKLFF. CDR3 bases: TGTGCCAGCAGTTTACCCCGGGGGTCAGGTGAAAAACTGTTTTTT.

The chain combines TRBV10-1 with TRBJ2-4; 8 bases are a match to TRBD1. Germline trimming cut 10 bases from V and 4 bases from J; bases unmatched to any gene: 12. From germline, CDR1 is WNHNN and CDR2 SYGVQD (reference sequence). The CDR3 totals 15 residues. The CDR3 reads CAKADRAKSKNIQYF. The CDR3 DNA reads as TGCGCCAAGGCGGACAGGGCTAAGTCTAAAAACATTCAGTACTTC.

V and J are TRBV19 and TRBJ2-1; 8 positions match TRBD2. In germline, CDR1 is LNHDA, CDR2 SQIVND (reference sequence). The V gene end was trimmed by 5 bases and the J gene end by 10 bases; junction bases not matched to a gene: 7. The CDR3 has 13 residues. CDR3 loop: CASSAGTRGEQFF. DNA for the CDR3: TGTGCCAGTAGTGCCGGGACTAGGGGCGAGCAGTTCTTC.

The table lists this clone with a count of one. In DNA form, the CDR3 reads TGTGCCAGTAGTATCGCACAGGGGGTATCTGGAAACACCATATATTTT. It codes for CASSIAQGVSGNTIYF. The V gene is TRBV19, the J gene TRBJ1-3; TRBD1 agrees at 8 bases. The CDR3 runs 16 residues. From germline, CDR1 is LNHDA and CDR2 SQIVND (reference sequence). Losses at the gene ends were 3 bases for V and 1 base for J; bases not matched to a gene: 5.

V gene TRBV18 combines with J gene TRBJ1-1; tentative D call: TRBD1 (5 bases). The V gene lost 3 bases and the J gene lost 2 bases, with 13 bases spanning the gap. Germline CDR1 and CDR2: KGHSH and LQKENI. This CDR3 region has 15 residues. CDR3 sequence: CASSPEGGANTEAFF. In DNA form, the CDR3 reads TGTGCCAGCTCACCGGAGGGAGGGGCCAACACTGAAGCTTTCTTT. Combining the CDR3 with reference TRBV18 and TRBJ1-1 gives the whole variable domain NAGVMQNPRHLVRRRGQEARLRCSPMKGHSHVYWYRQLPEEGLKFMVYLQKENIIDESGMPKERFSAEFPKEGPSILRIQQVVRGDSAAYFCASSPEGGANTEAFFGQGTRLTVV.

The CDR3 coding sequence is TGTGCCAGCAGCGTAGCCAGGTGGGATACGCAGTATTTT. Amino acid sequence: CASSVARWDTQYF. V usage is TRBV9 and J usage is TRBJ2-3, with unresolved D. Looked up from germline, CDR1 is SGDLS and CDR2 is YYNGEE. With 0 bases removed from V and 6 bases from J, the gap between germline ends came to 8 bases. The CDR3 sequence is 13 residues long.

This chain uses TRBV21-1 with TRBJ2-5; the D call in the table, TRBD2, was not verified against the DNA. TRBV21-1 represents a pseudogene. This CDR3 comprises 17 residues. The chain's CDR3 is CASSQRTSGRNQETQYF. CDR3 coding DNA: TGTGCCAGCAGCCAGCGGACTAGCGGGAGGAACCAAGAGACCCAGTACTTC.

The V and J genes are TRBV5-1 and TRBJ1-2; TRBD1 matches at 7 bases. The CDR3 length is 14 residues. CDR1 and CDR2 (germline): SGHRS, YFSETQ. With V trimmed by 0 bases and J by 6 bases, 5 bases remained unmatched. The CDR3 DNA sequence: TGCGCCAGCAGCTTGGGACAGGGCATTGATGGCTACACCTTC. It specifies CASSLGQGIDGYTF.

The chain links TRBV11-3 to TRBJ2-7, with D hard to call. The CDR3 sequence is 14 residues long. Trimming shortened V by 1 base and J by 3 bases, and 10 bases separated the two germline ends. Germline V gives CDR1 SGHNT, CDR2 YENEEA. The CDR3 sequence: CASSLGGPNYEQYF. The CDR3 DNA reads as TGTGCCAGCAGCTTAGGCGGACCCAACTACGAGCAGTACTTC.

CDR3 in amino acids: CASSQEVSGANVLTF. Here the CDR3 DNA reads TGCGCCAGCAGCCAAGAAGTCTCTGGGGCCAACGTCCTGACTTTC. This sequence joins TRBV4-3 and TRBJ2-6; D gene unclear. The CDR3 spans 15 residues. The V end was cut by 0 bases, the J end by 0 bases, with 3 bases between. Per the germline V gene, CDR1 is LGHNA and CDR2 is YSLEER.

The rearrangement links TRBV18 to TRBJ2-7; a weak D match, TRBD2 (6 bases). This CDR3 is built from 15 residues. Trimming stripped 3 bases from V and 2 bases from J, with 14 bases between. The V gene's germline CDR1 is KGHSH and CDR2 LQKENI. This chain's CDR3 is CASSPRELAPYEQYF. The CDR3 DNA sequence: TGTGCCAGCTCACCTAGGGAACTAGCCCCCTACGAGCAGTACTTC.

This chain uses TRBV5-1 with TRBJ1-1; the D is unclear. This CDR3 contains 14 residues. V gave up 1 base and J gave up 4 bases, with 11 bases separating them. Germline V CDR1 and CDR2: SGHRS, YFSETQ. CDR3 region: CASSLRVDGTEAFF. CDR3 nucleotide sequence: TGCGCCAGCAGCTTGAGGGTAGATGGCACTGAAGCTTTCTTT. The full variable domain, rest sourced from reference TRBV5-1 and TRBJ1-1, is KAGVTQTPRYLIKTRGQQVTLSCSPISGHRSVSWYQQTPGQGLQFLFEYFSETQRNKGNFPGRFSGRQFSNSRSEMNVSTLELGDSALYLCASSLRVDGTEAFFGQGTRLTVV.

V and J are TRBV6-5 and TRBJ2-7; maybe TRBD1 (6 bases). Trimming took 6 bases from V and 4 from J, leaving 19 bases between them. This CDR3 is 15 amino acids long. Germline V gene sequence: CDR1 MNHEY, CDR2 SVGAGI. CDR3 DNA sequence: TGTGCCAGCAGACGCCCTACCGGGACACTATACGAGCAGTACTTC. Its protein product is CASRRPTGTLYEQYF.

This clone was observed a handful of times. The chain employs TRBV19 and TRBJ2-1; 10 bases are shared with TRBD1. Germline V lookup: CDR1 LNHDA, CDR2 SQIVND (reference sequence). V dropped 5 bases and J dropped 6; count of bases not matched to a gene: 10. The CDR3 runs 16 residues. DNA of the CDR3: TGTGCCAGTAGTCTACCCGGGACAGGGGCTCCCAATGAGCAGTTCTTC. Protein product: CASSLPGTGAPNEQFF.

This chain uses TRBV19 with TRBJ2-1; D gene ambiguous. This CDR3 has 13 amino acids. From germline, CDR1 is LNHDA and CDR2 SQIVND (reference sequence). Trimming took off 3 bases at V and 2 bases at J, with 5 bases between the two ends. CDR3 nucleotides: TGTGCCAGTAGTATTGCCACCTACAATGAGCAGTTCTTC. Translating gives CASSIATYNEQFF.

This chain uses TRBV7-9 with TRBJ2-7; the match to TRBD1 covers 7 bases. The CDR3 contains 14 residues. Germline-derived CDR1 and CDR2 are SEHNR and FQNEAQ (reference sequence). The V gene end was trimmed by 1 base and the J gene end by 0 bases; junction bases not matched to a gene: 0. CDR3 bases: TGTGCCAGCAGCTTAGGGGACAGCTCCTACGAGCAGTACTTC. It codes for CASSLGDSSYEQYF.

This chain links TRBV10-3 with TRBJ2-3, with no clear D. This CDR3 spans 18 amino acids. Trimming took 0 bases from V and 0 from J, leaving 16 bases between them. CDR1 is ENHRY, CDR2 SYGVKD, per germline. The CDR3 region is CAISESTSTFASTDTQYF. The CDR3 DNA reads TGTGCCATCAGTGAGTCGACCTCCACGTTCGCTAGCACAGATACGCAGTATTTT.

The gene calls are TRBV7-8 and TRBJ2-1; a weak D match, TRBD2 (5 bases). The ends were cut back, 4 bases at V and 9 bases at J, with 7 bases in the middle. Germline V gene sequence: CDR1 SGHVS, CDR2 FQNEAQ. The CDR3 extends over 11 amino acids. The CDR3 sequence is CASSSAGEQFF. The CDR3 nucleotides are TGTGCCAGCAGCTCGGCGGGTGAGCAGTTCTTC.

This sequence joins TRBV30 and TRBJ2-1; 11 positions agree with TRBD1. With V trimmed by 5 bases and J by 6 bases, 3 bases remained unmatched. The CDR3 runs 13 residues. Germline-derived CDR1 and CDR2 are GTSNPN and SVGIG (reference sequence). CDR3 coding DNA: TGTGCCTGGGTGGGGACAGGGGGCAATGAGCAGTTCTTC. Its protein is CAWVGTGGNEQFF.

The rearrangement links TRBV3-1 (or the pseudogene TRBV3-2) to TRBJ2-7, with D possibly TRBD2 on 6 matching bases. CDR3 size: 16 residues. Germline CDR1 reads LGHDT; CDR2 reads YNNKEL (reference sequence). The germline V and J ends were trimmed by 0 bases and 2 bases, with 14 bases remaining between them. CDR3 in DNA: TGTGCCAGCAGCCAAGATGGTGGAGGGAGCCCCTACGAGCAGTACTTC. Translating it yields CASSQDGGGSPYEQYF.

This chain joins TRBV27 and TRBJ1-1; TRBD1 is a possible D gene (5 bases). CDR1 is MNHEY, CDR2 SMNVEV, per germline (reference sequence). Trimming shortened V by 5 bases and J by 10 bases, and 17 bases separated the two germline ends. CDR3 size: 13 residues. Here the CDR3 DNA reads TGTGCCAGCAGTCTCCGGGGGGAGGGTAGAGCTTTCTTT. It encodes CASSLRGEGRAFF.

This clone was picked up one time. The chain couples TRBV24-1 to TRBJ2-7; unclear D gene. The CDR3 length is 12 residues. The germline V gene has CDR1 KGHDR and CDR2 SFDVKD. The ends were cut back, 9 bases at V and 0 bases at J, with 8 bases in the middle. The CDR3 DNA reads TGTGCCACCTCTTCGGACTCCTACGAGCAGTACTTC. Protein product: CATSSDSYEQYF.

This clone occurred a few times. V is TRBV3-1 (or the pseudogene TRBV3-2) and J is TRBJ1-2; 8 bases are shared with TRBD1. The J segment lost 7 bases and the V segment lost 4 bases, leaving 8 bases of the junction unmatched. Per the germline V gene, CDR1 is LGHDT and CDR2 is YNNKEL (reference sequence). The CDR3 spans 14 residues. The CDR3 DNA reads as TGTGCCAGCAGCCTACGGACAGGGTCGGGTGGCTACACCTTC. Translated, it gives CASSLRTGSGGYTF.

In its sample, this clone was seen once. CDR3 sequence reads: CASSTSRTDSGNTIYF. CDR3 in DNA: TGTGCCAGTAGTACAAGCAGGACGGACTCTGGAAACACCATATATTTT. J is TRBJ1-3 and V is TRBV19; D remains ambiguous. CDR3 size: 16 residues. Trimming stripped 4 bases from V and 0 bases from J, with 13 bases between. The germline V gene has CDR1 LNHDA and CDR2 SQIVND (reference sequence).

The CDR3 nucleotides are TGTGCCAGCAGTGAAGGGCGGGACAGGGTCTCTTATACGCAGTATTTT. This sequence encodes CASSEGRDRVSYTQYF. V and J are TRBV6-1 and TRBJ2-3; 9 nucleotides match TRBD1. V was pared by 1 base and J by 7 bases, with 9 bases of the junction left unmatched. The CDR3 is made up of 16 amino acids. Germline values: CDR1 MNHNS, CDR2 SASEGT.